This T cell receptor beta chain appears in the sequencing data of a study of cytomegalovirus exposure and HLA in healthy donors. With respect to this clone: No antigen is known for it.

V gave up 3 bases and J gave up 5 bases; unmatched junction bases: 7. The CDR3 extends over 15 amino acids. The germline V gene has CDR1 SGDLS and CDR2 YYNGEE. The protocol was immunoSEQ multiplex PCR, while the TCRdb copy is restricted to in-frame clones and leaves out a portion. The sample yields approximately 270,000 clones, around 90% seen once. Whole-study findings and limits: Researchers catalogued under 200 TCR beta chains as cytomegalovirus-associated.

This chain joins TRBV9 and TRBJ2-1; TRBD2 matches 8 bases. Sample: PBMCs. The receptor comes from a woman younger than 30 in good health and CMV-seronegative. DNA for the CDR3: TGTGCCAGCAGCGCCCACGGGGGGGCCGACAATGAGCAGTTCTTC. Protein sequence: CASSAHGGADNEQFF.